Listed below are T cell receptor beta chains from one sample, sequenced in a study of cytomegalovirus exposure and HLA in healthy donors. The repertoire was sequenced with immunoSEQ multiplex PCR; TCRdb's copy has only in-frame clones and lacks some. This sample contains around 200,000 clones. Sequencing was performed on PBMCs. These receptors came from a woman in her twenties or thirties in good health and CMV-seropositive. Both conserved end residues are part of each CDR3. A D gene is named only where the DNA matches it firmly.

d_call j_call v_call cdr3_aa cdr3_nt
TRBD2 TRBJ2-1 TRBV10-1 CASSGPIAGGRNEQFF TGCGCCAGCAGTGGCCCCATAGCGGGAGGTAGGAATGAGCAGTTCTTC
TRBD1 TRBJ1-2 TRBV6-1 CASRRGTVSNYGYTF TGTGCCAGCAGGAGGGGGACAGTGAGTAACTATGGCTACACCTTC
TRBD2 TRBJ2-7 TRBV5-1 CASSFTSGGSEQYF TGCGCCAGCAGCTTTACTAGCGGGGGCTCCGAGCAGTACTTC
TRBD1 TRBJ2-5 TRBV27 CASRHRGQETQYF TGTGCCAGCAGGCACAGGGGGCAAGAGACCCAGTACTTC
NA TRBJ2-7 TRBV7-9 CARHSGIYEQYF TGTGCCAGGCACTCAGGAATCTACGAGCAGTACTTC
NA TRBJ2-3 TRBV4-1 CASSRGLGESTDTQYF TGCGCCAGCAGCAGGGGTCTAGGGGAAAGCACAGATACGCAGTATTTT
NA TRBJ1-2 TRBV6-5 CASSFRTDLYGYTF TGTGCCAGCAGTTTCCGGACAGACCTCTATGGCTACACCTTC
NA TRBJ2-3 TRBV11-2 CASSPGLDTQYF TGTGCCAGCAGCCCCGGTCTAGATACGCAGTATTTT
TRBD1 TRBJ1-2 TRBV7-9 CASSGRGNYGYTF TGTGCCAGCAGCGGCAGGGGGAACTATGGCTACACCTTC
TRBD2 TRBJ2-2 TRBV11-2 CASRVTSGRKTGELFF TGTGCCAGCAGAGTGACTAGCGGGAGAAAAACCGGGGAGCTGTTTTTT
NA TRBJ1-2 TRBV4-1 CASSQDGTPRNDYGYTF TGCGCCAGCAGCCAAGATGGCACACCTCGAAATGACTATGGCTACACCTTC
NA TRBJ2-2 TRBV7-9 CASSNDKTTGGELFF TGTGCCAGCAGTAATGACAAGACCACCGGCGGGGAGCTGTTTTTT
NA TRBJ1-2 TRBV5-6 CASSLYDRDHNYGYTF TGTGCCAGCAGCTTGTACGACAGAGATCATAACTATGGCTACACCTTC
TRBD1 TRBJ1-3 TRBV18 CASSPGQGGNTIYF TGTGCCAGCTCACCCGGACAGGGAGGAAACACCATATATTTT
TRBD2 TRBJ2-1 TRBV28 CASSLSASGIREQFF TGTGCCAGCAGTTTATCGGCTAGCGGGATACGTGAGCAGTTCTTC
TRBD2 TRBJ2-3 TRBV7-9 CASGPQAGGPKDTQYF TGTGCCAGCGGACCCCAAGCGGGGGGGCCGAAAGATACGCAGTATTTT
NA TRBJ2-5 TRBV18 CASSLGQTETQYF TGTGCCAGCTCACTTGGACAGACAGAGACCCAGTACTTC
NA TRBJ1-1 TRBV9 CASSVVDRSFLNTEAFF TGTGCCAGCAGCGTAGTAGACAGGTCCTTTTTGAACACTGAAGCTTTCTTT
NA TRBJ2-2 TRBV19 CATPGRGSNTGELFF TGTGCCACCCCCGGACGGGGTTCGAACACCGGGGAGCTGTTTTTT
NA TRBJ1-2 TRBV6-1 CASSEQGNYGYTF TGTGCCAGCAGTGAGCAGGGGAACTATGGCTACACCTTC
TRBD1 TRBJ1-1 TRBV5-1 CASSLAQGGTEAFF TGCGCCAGCAGCTTAGCCCAGGGGGGCACTGAAGCTTTCTTT
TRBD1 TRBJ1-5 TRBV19 CASSQKSRQGPQHF TGTGCCAGTAGTCAAAAGTCCCGACAGGGGCCCCAGCATTTT
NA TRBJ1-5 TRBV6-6 CASSYDSYNQPQHF TGTGCCAGCAGTTACGACAGTTACAATCAGCCCCAGCATTTT
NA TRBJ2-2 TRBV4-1 CASSQALVGSGELFF TGCGCCAGCAGCCAAGCCCTTGTGGGCAGCGGGGAGCTGTTTTTT
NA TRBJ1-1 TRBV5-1 CASSIQGSSIEAFF TGCGCCAGCAGCATTCAGGGGTCTAGTATTGAAGCTTTCTTT
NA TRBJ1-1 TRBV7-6 CASSLETPRGVYTEAFF TGTGCCAGCAGCTTAGAAACGCCCAGGGGAGTGTACACTGAAGCTTTCTTT